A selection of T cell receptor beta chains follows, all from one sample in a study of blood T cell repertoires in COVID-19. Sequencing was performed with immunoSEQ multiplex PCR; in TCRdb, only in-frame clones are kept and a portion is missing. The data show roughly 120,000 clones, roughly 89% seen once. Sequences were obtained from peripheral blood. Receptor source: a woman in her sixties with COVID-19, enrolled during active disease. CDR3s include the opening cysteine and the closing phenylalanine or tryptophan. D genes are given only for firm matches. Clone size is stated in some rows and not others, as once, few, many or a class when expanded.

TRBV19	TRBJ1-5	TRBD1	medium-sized	TGTGCCAGTAGTATAGGGGGACAGGGGTATCAGCCCCAGCATTTT	CASSIGGQGYQPQHF
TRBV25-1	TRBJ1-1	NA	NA	TGTGCCAGCAGTGGTGGGGTACAGGGAGCCGAAGCTTTCTTT	CASSGGVQGAEAFF
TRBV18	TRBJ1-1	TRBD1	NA	TGTGCCAGCTCACCCGACAGGGGGGGCACTGAAGCTTTCTTT	CASSPDRGGTEAFF
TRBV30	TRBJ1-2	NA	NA	TGTGCCTGGAGTCCCTCCGATCAGTATGGCTACACCTTC	CAWSPSDQYGYTF
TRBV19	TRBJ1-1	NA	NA	TGTGCCAGTAGTATAGCGGCAGGGAACACTGAAGCTTTCTTT	CASSIAAGNTEAFF
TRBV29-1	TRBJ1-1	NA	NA	TGCAGCGTTAGCGGATTTACAGGGAAACCTGTCAACACTGAAGCTTTCTTT	CSVSGFTGKPVNTEAFF
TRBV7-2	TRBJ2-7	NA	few	TGTGCCAGCAGCTTAGCGAGGAGCTCCTACGAGCAGTACTTC	CASSLARSSYEQYF
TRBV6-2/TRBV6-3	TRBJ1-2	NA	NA	TGTGCCAGCAGCTCGCGAGGCGGGGGCTATGGCTACACCTTC	CASSSRGGGYGYTF
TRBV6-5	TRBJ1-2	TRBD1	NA	TGTGCCAGCAGGAAAGGACAGGGGAATGGCTACACCTTC	CASRKGQGNGYTF
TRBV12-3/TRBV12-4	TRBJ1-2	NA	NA	TGTGCCAGCAGTTTAGCGGAGGGTTATGGCTACACCTTC	CASSLAEGYGYTF
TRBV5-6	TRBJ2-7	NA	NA	TGTGCCAGCAGCTTGAGGCAGGGGTCCTACGAGCAGTACTTC	CASSLRQGSYEQYF
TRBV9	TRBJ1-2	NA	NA	TGTGCCAGCAGCGCTATATATGGCTACACCTTC	CASSAIYGYTF
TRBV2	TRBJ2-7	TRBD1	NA	TGTGCCAGCAGAGGCGGACAGGGGGCGTCCTACGAGCAGTACTTC	CASRGGQGASYEQYF
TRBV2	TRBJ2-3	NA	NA	TGTGCCAGCATTCGCGAGGCTCCTCAAGGGGGTACATGGGATACGCAGTATTTT	CASIREAPQGGTWDTQYF
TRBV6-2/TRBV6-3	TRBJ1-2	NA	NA	TGTGCCAGCAGTTACTCGGGCTTGCGCCCCGCTAACTATGGCTACACCTTC	CASSYSGLRPANYGYTF
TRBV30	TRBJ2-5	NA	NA	TGTGCCTGGAGTCCAGGACTGGCGACAGAGACCCAGTACTTC	CAWSPGLATETQYF
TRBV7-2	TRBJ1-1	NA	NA	TGTGCCAGCAGCTGGGCAGGGAACACTGAAGCTTTCTTT	CASSWAGNTEAFF
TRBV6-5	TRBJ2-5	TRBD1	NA	TGTGCCAGCAGTTACCAGGGCAGGGGGCGTGAGACCCAGTACTTC	CASSYQGRGRETQYF
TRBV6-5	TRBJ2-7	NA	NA	TGTGCCAGCAGTTACGCGACAGAAGGATCCTACGAGCAGTACTTC	CASSYATEGSYEQYF
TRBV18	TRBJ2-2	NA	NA	TGTGCCAGCTCCACCAGCAGATTTGACAAGAACACCGGGGAGCTGTTTTTT	CASSTSRFDKNTGELFF
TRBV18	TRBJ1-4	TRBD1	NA	TGTGCCAGCTCGCAGCCAATAACTCCGGGACAGGGGCTCGCAACTAATGAAAAACTGTTTTTT	CASSQPITPGQGLATNEKLFF
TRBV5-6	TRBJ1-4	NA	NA	TGTGCCAGCAGCCCCAGGGTTTTACCTAATGAAAAACTGTTTTTT	CASSPRVLPNEKLFF
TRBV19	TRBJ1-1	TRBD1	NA	TGTGCCAGTAGCGACAGGGGGGGCACTGAAGCTTTCTTT	CASSDRGGTEAFF
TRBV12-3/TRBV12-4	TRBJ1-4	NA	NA	TGTGCCAGCAGTTTGTGGGGGCCCGGGGAACTGTTTTTT	CASSLWGPGELFF
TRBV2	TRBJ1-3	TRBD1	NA	TGTGCCAGCACCAGACAGGGTTCAAACACCATATATTTT	CASTRQGSNTIYF
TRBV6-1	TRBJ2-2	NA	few	TGTGCCAGCAGTGAAGCCCCAGGTGGCACCGGGGAGCTGTTTTTT	CASSEAPGGTGELFF
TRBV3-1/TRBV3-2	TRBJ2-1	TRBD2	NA	TGTGCCAGCAGCCCACGGGAGGTCCCATACAATGAGCAGTTCTTC	CASSPREVPYNEQFF
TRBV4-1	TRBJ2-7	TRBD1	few	TGCGCCAGCAGCCAAAGGACAGGGGGCTACGAGCAGTACTTC	CASSQRTGGYEQYF
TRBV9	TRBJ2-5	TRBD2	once	TGTGCCAGCAGCGTAGATTGGGGGGGAGGAGAGACCCAGTACTTC	CASSVDWGGGETQYF